This TCR beta chain was captured by sequencing in a study of blood T cell repertoires in COVID-19. Overall study context: Specimens from acute and convalescent COVID-19 originated in the United States, Italy and Spain. Sources were T cells, B-cell-depleted T cells, or PBMCs; the material itself was cDNA or gDNA.

The data were produced by immunoSEQ multiplex PCR, yet TCRdb's version contains in-frame clones alone and is incomplete. The table lists 55,000 to 70,000 clones, 80% to 95% of them singletons. Unmatched junction bases numbered 16, after V lost 1 base and J lost 9 bases. This CDR3 region has 17 residues. The germline gives CDR1 SGHNT, CDR2 YYREEE (reference sequence). The rearrangement uses TRBV5-4 and TRBJ2-4, with 7 nucleotides matching TRBD2. The source material was peripheral blood. The clonotype originates from a man between 60 and 75 years old with acute or convalescent COVID-19. CDR3 coding DNA: TGTGCCAGCAGCTTGACGGGGACCGTCGGGAGGCATTTCATTCAGTACTTC. Its translation: CASSLTGTVGRHFIQYF.